This T cell receptor beta chain was sequenced in a study of blood T cell repertoires in COVID-19. Background on the study: Spain, Italy and the United States supplied samples that represented acute and convalescent COVID-19.

How the authors handled the data: Estimation of nucleated cell counts was performed using reference gene primer amplification. TCRdb keeps only in-frame clones here, not all; method: immunoSEQ multiplex PCR. V and J calls and clone size are given by that table; D and trimming were obtained from the DNA. The sample yields 210,000 or so clones, roughly 80% seen once. The CDR3 totals 13 residues. The V gene lost 0 bases and the J gene lost 5 bases, with 7 bases spanning the gap. CDR1 is SGDLS, CDR2 YYNGEE, per germline. No more than 2 weeks before study entry, exposed participants had met a case of COVID-19.

The TCR was taken from a woman aged 50 to 60 who had been exposed to COVID-19. Sequencing was done on a sample of PBMCs or T cells enriched from blood (not recorded which). This chain connects TRBV9 to TRBJ2-3; D remains ambiguous. The CDR3 loop reads CASSVALVDTQYF. The CDR3 nucleotides read TGTGCCAGCAGCGTAGCCCTAGTAGATACGCAGTATTTT.